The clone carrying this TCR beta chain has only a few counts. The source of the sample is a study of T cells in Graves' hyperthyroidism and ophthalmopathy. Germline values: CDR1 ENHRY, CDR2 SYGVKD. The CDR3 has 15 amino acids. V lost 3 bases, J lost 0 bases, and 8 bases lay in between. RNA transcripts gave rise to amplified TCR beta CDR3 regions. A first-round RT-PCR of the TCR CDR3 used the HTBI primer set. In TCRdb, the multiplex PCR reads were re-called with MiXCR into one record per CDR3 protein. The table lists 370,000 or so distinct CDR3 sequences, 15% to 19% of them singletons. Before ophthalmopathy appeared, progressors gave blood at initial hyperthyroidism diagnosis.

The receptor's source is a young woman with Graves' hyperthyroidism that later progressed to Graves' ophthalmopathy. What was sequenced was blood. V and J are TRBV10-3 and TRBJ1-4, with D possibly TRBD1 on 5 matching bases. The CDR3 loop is CAISEGQSTNEKLFF. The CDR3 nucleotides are TGTGCCATCAGTGAAGGACAATCAACTAATGAAAAACTGTTTTTT.